This T cell receptor (beta chain) was retrieved from a study of cytomegalovirus exposure and HLA in healthy donors. The PCR made use of 60 Vbeta and 13 Jbeta primers. Generated by immunoSEQ multiplex PCR, the TCRdb table keeps only in-frame clones and is missing some. This sample's clone table lists about 160,000 clones. Remarks on this clone: Antigen specificity is unknown.

V lost 1 base and J lost 2; bases outside the gene matches: 11. Germline V gene lookup returns CDR1 KGHSH and CDR2 LQKENI. The CDR3 length is 18 residues. Points from the study as a whole: In a later analysis, TCR beta V- and J-gene trimming showed a link to a missense DCLRE1C variant. A further, later analysis showed that HLA-associated TCR beta chains (compared with equally common others) were more clonally expanded.

Sequenced: PBMCs. The V gene is TRBV18, the J gene TRBJ2-1, with 7 positions matching TRBD2. The clonotype was recovered from a woman in her fifties or sixties in good health and CMV-seronegative. DNA of the CDR3: TGTGCCAGCTCACCACTATTTGAGCGGGAAGCTACCTACAATGAGCAGTTCTTC. Residues: CASSPLFEREATYNEQFF.